One sample yielded the 8 T cell receptor beta chains listed below, sequenced in a study of metastatic and nonmetastatic thyroid tumors. TCRdb re-clonotyped the PCR reads via MiXCR. Of tens of thousands of clones in the sample, approximately 13% are singletons; the top ten hold roughly 10%. All patients were untreated before thyroid surgery. Sequencing was done on a sample of tumor tissue. These receptors all stem from a female donor with papillary thyroid cancer or a benign thyroid nodule (not recorded which). Some clones in this sample may be carry-over from other donors' samples.

This chain connects TRBV28 to TRBJ1-4, with D possibly matching TRBD1 (5 bases). Per germline, CDR1 MDHEN and CDR2 SYDVKM. The CDR3 contains 17 residues. V was trimmed by 6 bases and J by 7 bases, leaving 24 bases between them. CDR3 sequence reads: CASSLSFRGTASEKLFF. CDR3 in DNA: TGTGCCAGCAGCTTAAGCTTTCGGGGGACGGCGAGTGAAAAACTGTTTTTT.

This clone was counted a few times. It may be a read error: a sequence one base away is much more abundant. The same CDR3 is also encoded by other DNA sequences in this sample. This chain connects TRBV19 to TRBJ1-4, with 9 positions matching TRBD1. There are 15 residues in the CDR3. Germline V gene data show CDR1 as LNHDA and CDR2 as SQIVND (reference sequence). Losses at the gene ends were 6 bases for V and 8 bases for J; bases not matched to a gene: 10. The CDR3 protein is CASRTSGTGNEKLFF. The CDR3, as DNA: TGTGCCAGTAGAACCTCAGGGACAGGGAACGAAAAACTGTTTTTT. Together with reference TRBV19 and TRBJ1-4, the CDR3 gives the full variable domain: DGGITQSPKYLFRKEGQNVTLSCEQNLNHDAMYWYRQDPGQGLRLIYYSQIVNDFQKGDIAEGYSVSREKKESFPLTVTSAQKNPTAFYLCASRTSGTGNEKLFFGSGTQLSVL.

The sample holds many counts of this clone. The chain carries TRBV11-2 and TRBJ2-2; D not resolved. CDR3 length equals 14 residues. Trimming took 5 bases from V and 6 from J, leaving 13 bases between them. The germline gives CDR1 SGHAT, CDR2 FQNNGV. The CDR3 here is CASSPLDFAGELFF. In nucleotides, the CDR3 is TGTGCCAGCAGCCCACTCGACTTCGCCGGGGAGCTGTTTTTT.

This clone has at least ten counts. The rearrangement links TRBV11-3 to TRBJ1-1, with a tentative D call TRBD1 (5 bases). CDR1 and CDR2 from the germline V gene are SGHNT and YENEEA. V was cut by 5 bases and J by 6 bases, with 22 bases left in between. This CDR3 contains 16 residues. The DNA for the CDR3 is TGTGCCAGCAGCCCCCCACCGGGACTTGGGGGGGCTGAAGCTTTCTTT. Protein: CASSPPPGLGGAEAFF.

There are many counts of this clone. V and J are TRBV20-1 and TRBJ1-1; D ambiguous. The ends were cut back, 6 bases at V and 2 bases at J, with 13 bases in the middle. Germline assignment: CDR1 DFQATT and CDR2 SNEGSKA (reference sequence). CDR3 length equals 13 residues. CDR3 DNA: TGCAGTGCAAACAGAAGATCCAACACTGAAGCTTTCTTT. Translation: CSANRRSNTEAFF.

To note about this clone: A much larger clone is a single base away; this may be a read error. The rearrangement links TRBV20-1 to TRBJ1-2; D is undetermined. CDR3 size: 10 residues. Looked up from germline, CDR1 is DFQATT and CDR2 is SNEGSKA (reference sequence). The V and J ends lost 6 bases and 7 bases respectively, with 9 bases between them. For the CDR3, the DNA is TGCAGTGCCGAAGTCCTTGGCTACACCTTC. Its protein is CSAEVLGYTF.

At least ten counts were recorded for this clone. The chain joins TRBV12-3 or TRBV12-4 to TRBJ2-2, with 8 bases fitting TRBD2. The CDR3 length is 15 residues. J was trimmed by 5 bases and V by 5 bases; bases with no gene match: 7. Here the CDR3 reads CASSPPGLVTGELFF. In DNA form, the CDR3 reads TGTGCCAGCAGTCCCCCGGGACTAGTTACCGGGGAGCTGTTTTTT.

This clone was counted only a few times. A much larger clonotype is one base distant, so this may be a read error. This sample includes further DNA sequences coding for the same CDR3. The genes are TRBV9 and TRBJ2-7; 10 nucleotides agree with TRBD1. CDR1 is SGDLS, CDR2 YYNGEE, per germline. The CDR3 runs 15 residues. J was trimmed by 6 bases and V by 3 bases; bases with no gene match: 9. CDR3 nucleotides: TGTGCCAGCAGCGCCCGGGACAGGGGATTTACCGAGCAGTACTTC. Translating gives CASSARDRGFTEQYF.